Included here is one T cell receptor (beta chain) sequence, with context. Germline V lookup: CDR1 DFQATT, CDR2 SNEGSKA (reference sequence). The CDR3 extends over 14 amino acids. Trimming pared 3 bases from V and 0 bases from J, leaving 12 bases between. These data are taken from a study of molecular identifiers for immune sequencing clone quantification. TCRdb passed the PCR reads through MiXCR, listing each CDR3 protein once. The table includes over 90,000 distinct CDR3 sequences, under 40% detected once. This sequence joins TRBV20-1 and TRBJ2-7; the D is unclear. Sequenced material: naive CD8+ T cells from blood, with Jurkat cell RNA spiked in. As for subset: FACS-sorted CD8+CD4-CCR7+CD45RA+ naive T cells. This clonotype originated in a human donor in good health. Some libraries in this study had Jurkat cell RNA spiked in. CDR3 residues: CSASLTSSSYEQYF. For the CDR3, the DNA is TGCAGTGCTAGTTTGACTTCCAGCTCCTACGAGCAGTACTTC.